The 18 T cell receptor beta chains given below trace back to one sample, sequenced in a study of T cells in Graves' hyperthyroidism and ophthalmopathy. Amplification targeted TCR beta CDR3 regions from RNA transcripts. First-round RT-PCR targeting the TCR CDR3 was performed with the HTBI primer set. Each CDR3 protein gets one entry after TCRdb re-called the multiplex PCR reads with MiXCR. The repertoire includes a few hundred thousand distinct CDR3 sequences, over 45% of them detected once, and 44% sits in the top ten. The specimen was peripheral blood or thyroid tissue (not recorded which). These receptors all come from an adult woman with Graves' disease, either hyperthyroidism or ophthalmopathy (not recorded which).

This clonotype was detected ten times or more. The chain uses TRBV5-1 and TRBJ2-5; tentative D call: TRBD1 (6 bases). The germline CDR1 and CDR2 sequences are SGHRS and YFSETQ. V was trimmed by 3 bases and J by 0 bases, leaving 12 bases between them. CDR3 length equals 15 residues. CDR3 sequence (DNA): TGCGCCAGCAGCTCTGGGACATTTGACCAAGAGACCCAGTACTTC. This encodes CASSSGTFDQETQYF.

This clonotype was observed at least ten times. The chain has TRBV10-3 and TRBJ2-7, with TRBD2 identical over 7 bases. The CDR3 has 14 amino acids. J was trimmed by 4 bases and V by 11 bases; bases with no gene match: 14. CDR1 is ENHRY, CDR2 SYGVKD, per germline. The CDR3 is CASQGASGDYEQYF. CDR3 in DNA: TGTGCCTCCCAAGGCGCTAGCGGAGATTACGAGCAGTACTTC.

This clonotype was found many times. V and J are TRBV20-1 and TRBJ1-6, with 7 bases identical to TRBD1. This CDR3 contains 16 residues. V trimming: 1 base; J trimming: 9 bases; junction bases outside the gene matches: 12. The germline V gene has CDR1 DFQATT and CDR2 SNEGSKA (reference sequence). Here the CDR3 reads CSARATGRGIGSPLHF. The CDR3, as DNA: TGCAGTGCTAGAGCGACAGGGAGGGGTATTGGTTCACCCCTCCACTTT.

This clonotype was seen ten or more times. One end of the junction fails to match germline, which may point to a read error. V is TRBV7-7 and J is TRBJ1-2; D is ambiguous. Germline V gives CDR1 SSHAT, CDR2 FNYEAQ (reference sequence). CDR3 length equals 17 residues. The CDR3 sequence: CASSLYGQPIEGYGYTF. CDR3 nucleotides: TGTGCTAGCAGCTTATACGGTCAACCCATTGAGGGCTATGGCTACACCTTC.

The chain uses TRBV11-2 and TRBJ2-7; 10 bases match TRBD2. CDR3 length: 14 amino acids. V shed 9 bases and J 8 bases; nucleotides not matched to a gene: 13. Germline CDR1 reads SGHAT; CDR2 reads FQNNGV. This chain's CDR3 is CASSNPGLAEQQYF. The CDR3 DNA is TGTGCCAGTAGTAACCCCGGACTAGCGGAGCAGCAGTACTTC. The full variable domain, its missing parts supplied by reference TRBV11-2 and TRBJ2-7, is EAGVAQSPRYKIIEKRQSVAFWCNPISGHATLYWYQQILGQGPKLLIQFQNNGVVDDSQLPKDRFSAERLKGVDSTLKIQPAKLEDSAVYLCASSNPGLAEQQYFGPGTRLTVT.

This clonotype occurred once. This rearrangement joins TRBV29-1 to TRBJ2-7; 7 bases agree with TRBD1. Per the germline V gene, CDR1 is SQVTM and CDR2 is ANQGSEA. Trimming cost V 2 bases and J 4 bases; bases outside gene matches: 8. This CDR3 is built from 14 residues. CDR3 in DNA: TGCAGCGTTGAAAGCGCCGGGACAGTGTACGAGCAGTACTTC. Its translation is CSVESAGTVYEQYF.

The chain combines TRBV5-1 with TRBJ1-2, with 7 bases lining up with TRBD1. The CDR3 has 15 residues. The germline gives CDR1 SGHRS, CDR2 YFSETQ. V was clipped by 1 base and J by 6 bases; unmatched bases: 9. The CDR3: CASSLTGQEDDGYTF. The CDR3 bases are TGCGCCAGCAGCTTGACCGGACAGGAGGACGATGGCTACACCTTC.

This sequence joins TRBV10-3 and TRBJ1-1, with TRBD1 matching over 8 bases. The CDR3 contains 17 residues. The germline V gene encodes CDR1 ENHRY and CDR2 SYGVKD. V was clipped by 4 bases and J by 2 bases; unmatched bases: 12. In DNA, the CDR3 is TGTGCCATCAGTGTACGACTTGCAGGGGGCAGCAACACTGAAGCTTTCTTT. Encoded protein: CAISVRLAGGSNTEAFF.

There are many counts of this clonotype. V and J are TRBV11-3 and TRBJ2-5; TRBD2 agrees at 12 bases. The germline gives CDR1 SGHNT, CDR2 YENEEA. Trimming at V came to 5 bases and at J to 4 bases, leaving 8 bases not matched to a gene. This CDR3 spans 16 amino acids. CDR3 sequence (DNA): TGTGCCAGCAGCCGATCCACTAGCGGGAGGTCAGAGACCCAGTACTTC. Encoded protein: CASSRSTSGRSETQYF.

V is TRBV6-7 and J is TRBJ1-5; no firm D call. TRBV6-7 belongs to the ORF category, with a function that is uncertain. CDR3 size: 12 residues. The V end lost 8 bases, the J end lost 5 bases, and 10 bases lay between the germline ends. DNA for the CDR3: TGTGCCAGCCGGTGGGCTGATCAGCCCCAGCATTTT. Translated, it gives CASRWADQPQHF.

This clonotype was detected ten times or more. V is TRBV11-2 and J is TRBJ1-2; no clear D. V was shortened by 5 bases and J by 7 bases, with 14 bases between the two germline ends. The germline V gene has CDR1 SGHAT and CDR2 FQNNGV. The CDR3 loop spans 13 amino acids. The CDR3, as DNA: TGTGCCAGCAGCCCAACGCAGGTCTTTGGCTACACCTTC. As protein: CASSPTQVFGYTF.

This chain links TRBV10-3 with TRBJ2-5; 7 positions match TRBD2. The CDR3 has 16 amino acids. Germline CDR1 reads ENHRY; CDR2 reads SYGVKD. The V segment lost 10 bases and the J segment 7 bases; nucleotides outside the gene matches: 21. DNA for the CDR3: TGTGCCAGCAGCGTTGCATCCGGGCGGGGGTGGTGGACCCAGTACTTC. Translation: CASSVASGRGWWTQYF.

Comment on this clonotype: This is likely a read error, given that the CDR3 carries no conserved phenylalanine or tryptophan at its end. This chain joins TRBV7-9 and TRBJ1-2; D call uncertain. V lost 4 bases, J lost 4 bases, and 19 bases lay in between. The CDR3 has 16 amino acids. Per the germline V gene, CDR1 is SEHNR and CDR2 is FQNEAQ (reference sequence). The chain's CDR3 is CASSSGPPGEPYGYTV. CDR3 nucleotide sequence: TGTGCCAGCAGCTCCGGTCCTCCCGGGGAGCCCTATGGCTACACCGTC.

The rearrangement joins TRBV6-5 to TRBJ1-5, with no clear D. V shed 6 bases and J shed 0 bases, with 6 bases lying between them. CDR1 MNHEY and CDR2 SVGAGI come from the germline V gene. The CDR3 is made up of 13 amino acids. CDR3 sequence: CASRFPSNQPQHF. CDR3 sequence (DNA): TGTGCCAGCAGGTTCCCTAGCAATCAGCCCCAGCATTTT.

This clonotype has ten or more counts. The gene calls are TRBV5-1 and TRBJ2-5, with D possibly being TRBD2 (7 bases). Between the trimmed V and J ends, which lost 4 bases and 1 base, there was a span of 17 bases. CDR3 length equals 16 residues. The germline CDR1 and CDR2 sequences are SGHRS and YFSETQ. DNA of the CDR3: TGCGCCAGCAGCCCCTTCCTGGGGGGGGCCCAAGAGACCCAGTACTTC. Protein sequence: CASSPFLGGAQETQYF.

This clonotype has a count of ten or more. The chain links TRBV5-6 to TRBJ1-5, with 12 bases identical to TRBD1. From germline, CDR1 is SGHDT and CDR2 YYEEEE. The V segment lost 3 bases and the J segment 5 bases; nucleotides outside the gene matches: 3. The CDR3 sequence is 15 residues long. This chain's CDR3 is CASSSGTGGHQPQHF. The CDR3 coding sequence is TGTGCCAGCAGCTCCGGGACAGGGGGCCATCAGCCCCAGCATTTT.

Regarding this clonotype: This likely comes from a read error, as the CDR3 has no conserved phenylalanine or tryptophan at its end. The DNA is left out, because the CDR3 cannot be placed on it with certainty; the CDR3 is given as TCRdb lists it. The V and J genes are TRBV9 and TRBJ1-4. The CDR3 adds up to 8 amino acids, both ends counted. CDR1 and CDR2 from the germline V gene are SGDLS and YYNGEE. CDR3 region: CASSVGGG.

This clonotype was seen repeatedly, ten times or more. The chain combines TRBV7-2 with TRBJ2-7; 7 positions match TRBD2. The J segment lost 4 bases and the V segment lost 1 base, leaving 4 bases of the junction unmatched. Germline V lookup: CDR1 SGHTA, CDR2 FQGNSA. The CDR3 length is 14 residues. The CDR3 protein is CASSLVAGEYEQYF. The DNA for the CDR3 is TGTGCCAGCAGCTTAGTAGCGGGTGAATACGAGCAGTACTTC. The full variable domain, completed using reference TRBV7-2 and TRBJ2-7, is GAGVSQSPSNKVTEKGKDVELRCDPISGHTALYWYRQSLGQGLEFLIYFQGNSAPDKSGLPSDRFSAERTGGSVSTLTIQRTQQEDSAVYLCASSLVAGEYEQYFGPGTRLTVT.